Below, 13 T cell receptor beta chains from the same sample are listed, as sequenced in a study of Ad26.COV2.S vaccination and SARS-CoV-2 variants. The treatment here: about 20 received Ad26.COV2.S at low or high dose, single or two shots; five or six received placebo; per-sample allocation not given. Day 63 following the first vaccine or placebo injection was when the samples were taken. Clones were sequenced by immunoSEQ multiplex PCR, and TCRdb holds only the in-frame ones, with some missing. Seen here are nearly 400,000 clones, 70% to 90% observed once, and the top ten hold 1.9%. Here the sequenced sample was peripheral blood, taken in a trial of Ad26.COV2.S vaccine versus placebo. All receptors come from a person aged 18-65 years who received the Ad26.COV2.S COVID-19 vaccine or a placebo.

In this sample, this clone turned up once. The chain recombines TRBV7-3 with TRBJ2-3; D remains ambiguous. The germline V gene has CDR1 SGHTA and CDR2 FQGTGA. Trimming took 1 base from V and 2 from J, leaving 10 bases between them. The CDR3 covers 15 residues. The CDR3 sequence: CASSLRLGYTDTQYF. The CDR3 DNA follows: TGTGCCAGCAGCTTAAGACTGGGATACACAGATACGCAGTATTTT.

The chain combines TRBV29-1 with TRBJ1-2, with TRBD1 identical over 8 bases. The CDR3 loop spans 13 amino acids. CDR1 and CDR2 from the germline V gene are SQVTM and ANQGSEA. The V and J ends lost 7 bases and 2 bases, in that order; junction bases with no gene match: 6. CDR3 sequence reads: CSARTGPNYGYTF. The CDR3 DNA reads as TGCAGCGCTCGGACAGGGCCCAACTATGGCTACACCTTC.

This clone appeared once. This chain connects TRBV9 to TRBJ2-2; 9 nucleotides line up with TRBD1. The CDR3 consists of 15 residues. The germline V gene has CDR1 SGDLS and CDR2 YYNGEE. Germline trimming cut 4 bases from V and 6 bases from J; bases unmatched to any gene: 7. The CDR3 DNA sequence: TGTGCCAGCAGCTCTGGACAGGGGAGGGCCGGGGAGCTGTTTTTT. Its protein is CASSSGQGRAGELFF.

The chain couples TRBV12-3 or TRBV12-4 to TRBJ2-1; D might be TRBD1 (5 bases). Trimming removed 4 bases from V and 10 bases from J, with 8 bases in between. CDR3 length: 11 amino acids. CDR3 sequence reads: CASSSGFEQFF. The CDR3 bases are TGTGCCAGCAGTTCAGGGTTCGAGCAGTTCTTC.

The gene calls are TRBV24-1 and TRBJ2-3, with D uncertain. The CDR3 consists of 16 residues. V lost 5 bases and J lost 3, with 17 bases in between. Germline-derived CDR1 and CDR2 are KGHDR and SFDVKD. CDR3 sequence (DNA): TGTGCCACCAGTGGGTCGGCCCAGGATTTTACAGATACGCAGTATTTT. It codes for CATSGSAQDFTDTQYF.

The V call is TRBV11-3, the J call TRBJ2-6, with D perhaps TRBD2 (5 bases). Germline-derived CDR1 and CDR2 are SGHNT and YENEEA. Trimming took 6 bases from V and 0 from J, leaving 21 bases between them. The CDR3 runs 19 residues. CDR3 residues: CASSWYSGGTFSGANVLTF. Written as DNA, the CDR3 is TGTGCCAGCAGTTGGTATTCCGGAGGTACTTTCTCTGGGGCCAACGTCCTGACTTTC.

This clone has a single count. The chain recombines TRBV2 with TRBJ2-5; 9 bases are shared with TRBD1. Germline V gene data show CDR1 as SNHLY and CDR2 as FYNNEI. The CDR3 runs to 15 residues. The V and J ends lost 3 bases and 2 bases, in that order; junction bases with no gene match: 4. CDR3 protein: CASSEGQGRQETQYF. In nucleotides, the CDR3 is TGTGCCAGCAGTGAGGGACAGGGCAGGCAAGAGACCCAGTACTTC.

In this sample, this clone turned up many times. The chain links TRBV11-2 to TRBJ2-3, with a tentative D call TRBD2 (7 bases). V dropped 5 bases and J dropped 5 bases, with 17 bases sitting between them. The germline gives CDR1 SGHAT, CDR2 FQNNGV. The CDR3 loop spans 15 amino acids. In DNA form, the CDR3 reads TGTGCCAGCAGCCCGCGGGGGCCTGGGGGAGATACGCAGTATTTT. As protein: CASSPRGPGGDTQYF. Full variable domain (remainder filled in from reference TRBV11-2 and TRBJ2-3): EAGVAQSPRYKIIEKRQSVAFWCNPISGHATLYWYQQILGQGPKLLIQFQNNGVVDDSQLPKDRFSAERLKGVDSTLKIQPAKLEDSAVYLCASSPRGPGGDTQYFGPGTRLTVL.

This rearrangement joins TRBV10-3 to TRBJ1-1; TRBD1 agrees at 7 bases. Germline V lookup: CDR1 ENHRY, CDR2 SYGVKD. The V gene end was trimmed by 1 base and the J gene end by 6 bases; junction bases not matched to a gene: 11. The CDR3 is made up of 16 amino acids. As DNA, the CDR3 is TGTGCCATCAGTGAGTTTTCAGGGGGATTTAGGTCTGAAGCTTTCTTT. Translated: CAISEFSGGFRSEAFF.

The chain has TRBV11-2 and TRBJ1-2; TRBD1 agrees at 8 bases. Germline lookup yields CDR1 SGHAT and CDR2 FQNNGV. J was trimmed by 5 bases and V by 7 bases; bases with no gene match: 9. The CDR3 spans 14 residues. CDR3 residues: CASIVRTGKYGYTF. As DNA, the CDR3 is TGTGCCAGCATCGTACGGACAGGGAAATATGGCTACACCTTC.

The J gene is TRBJ2-1, the V gene TRBV28, with TRBD1 identical over 10 bases. The ends lost 6 bases at V and 4 bases at J; junction bases unmatched: 6. CDR1 is MDHEN and CDR2 is SYDVKM in the germline V gene. This CDR3 has 15 residues. The DNA of the CDR3 is TGTGCCAGCAGAACCGGACAGGGGGTTTACAATGAGCAGTTCTTC. It specifies CASRTGQGVYNEQFF.

V is TRBV7-9 and J is TRBJ1-3, with 9 bases lining up with TRBD1. This CDR3 is 15 amino acids long. V was clipped by 7 bases and J by 3 bases; unmatched bases: 7. Per germline, CDR1 SEHNR and CDR2 FQNEAQ (reference sequence). CDR3 protein: CASTDTGGGGNTIYF. The CDR3 DNA is TGTGCCAGCACCGATACAGGGGGCGGTGGAAACACCATATATTTT.

This rearrangement joins TRBV5-5 to TRBJ2-1, with D maybe TRBD2 (6 bases). Germline CDR1 SGHKS, CDR2 YYEKEE (reference sequence). V was clipped by 0 bases and J by 15 bases, with 13 bases between them. CDR3 size: 12 residues. The CDR3 DNA follows: TGTGCCAGCAGCTTGGAGTTGACTAGAGCGTTCTTC. Protein sequence: CASSLELTRAFF.